This note documents a single TCR beta chain sequence. This record belongs to a study of cytomegalovirus exposure and HLA in healthy donors. CDR1 is SGHDT and CDR2 is YYEEEE in the germline V gene. Deletions cut 1 base from V and 0 bases from J, with 9 bases between. This CDR3 spans 15 amino acids. It was with 60 Vbeta and 13 Jbeta primers that the PCR ran. Original data processing: Unique TCR beta chains totaled approximately 83 million in a later count, with approximately 11 million of them shared. Sequencing used immunoSEQ multiplex PCR; TCRdb keeps in-frame clones, though not all of them. V and J calls plus clone size are reproduced from that table; the DNA served to infer D and trimming. The sample contains 140,000 or so clones, over 60% of which appear only once. Likely unrecorded immune exposures existed in these nominally healthy donors.

The sequence was collected from a woman in her sixties in good health and CMV-seronegative. The chain recombines TRBV5-6 with TRBJ2-3; D call uncertain. Sample: PBMCs. The CDR3 bases are TGTGCCAGCAGCTTGTCTCCGGTTAGCACAGATACGCAGTATTTT. It codes for CASSLSPVSTDTQYF. The variable domain in full, with the rest retrieved from reference TRBV5-6 and TRBJ2-3, is DAGVTQSPTHLIKTRGQQVTLRCSPKSGHDTVSWYQQALGQGPQFIFQYYEEEERQRGNFPDRFSGHQFPNYSSELNVNALLLGDSALYLCASSLSPVSTDTQYFGPGTRLTVL.